The subject of this entry is one T cell receptor beta chain. This sample was included in a study of metastatic and nonmetastatic thyroid tumors. TCRdb re-processed the PCR reads through MiXCR. Of around 4,000 clones in the sample, about 35% are singletons; the top ten hold roughly 19%. Between the trimmed V and J ends, which lost 5 bases and 1 base, there was a span of 15 bases. CDR3 length: 15 amino acids. Looked up from germline, CDR1 is SGHRS and CDR2 is YFSETQ. Prior to thyroid surgery, none of the patients had received any treatment. The chain recombines TRBV5-1 with TRBJ2-5; TRBD2 might be the D (6 bases). What was sequenced was adjacent normal tissue. The origin of this receptor is a female donor with papillary thyroid cancer or a benign thyroid nodule (not recorded which). Some clones in this sample may be carry-over from other donors' samples. The DNA for the CDR3 is TGCGCCAGCAGGCGGGACGGGGGAATCCAAGAGACCCAGTACTTC. It encodes CASRRDGGIQETQYF.